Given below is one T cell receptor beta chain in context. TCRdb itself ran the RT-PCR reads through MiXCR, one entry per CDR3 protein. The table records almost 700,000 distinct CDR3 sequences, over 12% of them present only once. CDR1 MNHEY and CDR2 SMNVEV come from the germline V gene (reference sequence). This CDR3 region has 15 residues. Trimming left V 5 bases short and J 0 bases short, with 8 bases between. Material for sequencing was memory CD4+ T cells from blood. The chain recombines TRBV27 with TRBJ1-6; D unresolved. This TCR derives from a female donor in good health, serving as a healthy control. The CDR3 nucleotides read TGTGCCAGCAGTATACAGTTCTCCTATAATTCACCCCTCCACTTT. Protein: CASSIQFSYNSPLHF.